This T cell receptor (beta chain) is drawn from a study of T cell responses to AZD1222 COVID-19 vaccine. General observations from the study: Only a handful of AZD1222 recipients, six or seven in all, had baseline seropositivity. Sampling that yielded the repertoires occurred only after the peak T cell response. Across the whole spike, CD4 TCRs peaked at regions 160-218 and 743-854. In a largely white British group with more females than males, clonal diversity was possibly underestimated.

Clones were sequenced by immunoSEQ multiplex PCR, and TCRdb holds only the in-frame ones, with some missing. The sample yields about 130,000 clones, about nine tenths seen once. Points on this clone: As yet, its antigen is unknown.

The CDR3 is made up of 15 amino acids. The J segment lost 10 bases and the V segment lost 4 bases, leaving 15 bases of the junction unmatched. Per germline, CDR1 SGHRS and CDR2 YFSETQ. Sequenced here: peripheral blood, sampled on day 0 of AZD1222 vaccination. The chain joins TRBV5-1 to TRBJ1-2, with 8 nucleotides matching TRBD1. This clonotype was obtained from an adult in good health. As DNA, the CDR3 is TGCGCCAGCAGCCCACGAACCGGGACAGGCCCCCTCTACACCTTC. Translated: CASSPRTGTGPLYTF.